This T cell receptor beta chain appears in the sequencing data of a study of T-cell memory formation after mild COVID-19. As for the study in general: Clusters were largely donor specific.

CDR1 is SGHRS and CDR2 is YFSETQ in the germline V gene. J gave up 1 base and V 4 bases, and 10 bases lay outside the gene matches. The CDR3 extends over 16 amino acids. Whole-study results and caveats: Clones shrinking from day 15 to 85 showed even CD4/CD8 mixes; later expanders tilted CD4+.

TCRdb reprocessed the 5' RACE reads via MiXCR and lists one record per CDR3 protein. The sample has 250,000 to 350,000 distinct CDR3 sequences; about a sixth are singletons. This clonotype was seen only a few times. Its antigen is not identified. The sample was PBMCs or a T cell subset sorted from them (not recorded which). J is TRBJ1-1 and V is TRBV5-1; 7 bases agree with TRBD1. The receptor's source is a man aged 18 to 29 who had mild COVID-19 (a few samples of this study predate the infection). Cell type and time point are not known. This CDR3 is CASSPRTGRRNTEAFF. The CDR3 nucleotides are TGCGCCAGCAGCCCGAGGACAGGCCGGAGGAACACTGAAGCTTTCTTT.